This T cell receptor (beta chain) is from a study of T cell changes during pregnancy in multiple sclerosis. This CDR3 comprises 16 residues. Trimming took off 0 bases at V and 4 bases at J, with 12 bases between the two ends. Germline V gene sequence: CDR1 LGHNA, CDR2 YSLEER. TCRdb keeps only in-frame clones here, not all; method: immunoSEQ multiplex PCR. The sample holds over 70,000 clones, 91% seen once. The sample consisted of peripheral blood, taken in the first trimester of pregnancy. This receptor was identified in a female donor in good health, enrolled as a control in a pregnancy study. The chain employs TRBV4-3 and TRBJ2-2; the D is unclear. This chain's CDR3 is CASSQDVAAATGELFF. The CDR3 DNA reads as TGCGCCAGCAGCCAAGATGTGGCCGCGGCCACCGGGGAGCTGTTTTTT.